The 20 T cell receptor beta chains below come from one sample, sequenced in a study of blood T cell repertoires in COVID-19. Clones were sequenced by immunoSEQ multiplex PCR, and TCRdb holds only the in-frame ones, with some missing. The sample lists roughly 340,000 clones; around 87% were seen once. Sequenced input: PBMCs or T cells enriched from blood (not recorded which). The receptors were sampled from a man between 40 and 49 years old in a cohort exposed to, infected with or recovered from COVID-19 (not recorded which).

This clone was picked up a small number of times. This chain joins TRBV11-2 and TRBJ1-1; D gene unclear. Germline V lookup: CDR1 SGHAT, CDR2 FQNNGV. The CDR3 runs to 11 residues. V lost 7 bases and J 8 bases, leaving 11 bases between the germline ends. The CDR3 spells CASTSHKEAFF. CDR3 nucleotide sequence: TGTGCCAGCACCTCACACAAAGAAGCTTTCTTT.

This chain connects TRBV29-1 to TRBJ1-2; 10 nucleotides match TRBD1. The V gene end was trimmed by 4 bases and the J gene end by 3 bases; junction bases not matched to a gene: 14. The germline V gene has CDR1 SQVTM and CDR2 ANQGSEA. The CDR3 loop spans 17 amino acids. The CDR3 here is CSVALTGTGDRYYGYTF. CDR3 in DNA: TGCAGCGTTGCCCTTACCGGGACAGGGGATCGCTACTATGGCTACACCTTC. Full variable domain (rest looked up from reference TRBV29-1 and TRBJ1-2): SAVISQKPSRDICQRGTSLTIQCQVDSQVTMMFWYRQQPGQSLTLIATANQGSEATYESGFVIDKFPISRPNLTFSTLTVSNMSPEDSSIYLCSVALTGTGDRYYGYTFGSGTRLTVV.

The chain combines TRBV2 with TRBJ2-1; 9 bases are a match to TRBD1. This CDR3 is built from 15 residues. Germline V gives CDR1 SNHLY, CDR2 FYNNEI. The V segment lost 5 bases and the J segment 1 base; nucleotides outside the gene matches: 3. CDR3 sequence (DNA): TGTGCCAGCAGTCCGGACAGGGGTTCCTACAATGAGCAGTTCTTC. It codes for CASSPDRGSYNEQFF.

This rearrangement joins TRBV30 to TRBJ2-5; D unclear. Per the germline V gene, CDR1 is GTSNPN and CDR2 is SVGIG (reference sequence). Trimming removed 5 bases from V and 0 bases from J, with 7 bases in between. There are 12 residues in the CDR3. The CDR3 DNA follows: TGTGCCTGGTCTTCCCACCAAGAGACCCAGTACTTC. Amino acids: CAWSSHQETQYF.

This rearrangement joins TRBV9 to TRBJ1-2; D not certain. Trimming took off 3 bases at V and 5 bases at J, with 11 bases between the two ends. Germline CDR1 is SGDLS and CDR2 is YYNGEE. The CDR3 is 13 residues long. The CDR3 sequence: CASSALTFYGYTF. The CDR3 coding sequence is TGTGCCAGCAGCGCATTGACATTTTATGGCTACACCTTC. Full variable domain (rest looked up from reference TRBV9 and TRBJ1-2): DSGVTQTPKHLITATGQRVTLRCSPRSGDLSVYWYQQSLDQGLQFLIQYYNGEERAKGNILERFSAQQFPDLHSELNLSSLELGDSALYFCASSALTFYGYTFGSGTRLTVV.

The CDR3 region is CAWSEGGKAYEQYF. The CDR3 DNA reads TGTGCCTGGAGTGAGGGCGGGAAGGCCTACGAGCAGTACTTC. The chain carries TRBV30 and TRBJ2-7; TRBD2 might be the D (6 bases). The CDR3 runs 14 residues. Germline loops: CDR1 GTSNPN, CDR2 SVGIG (reference sequence). V was shortened by 1 base and J by 2 bases, with 12 bases between the two germline ends.

The V call is TRBV18, the J call TRBJ2-7, with TRBD2 matching 10 bases. CDR3 size: 14 residues. Germline V gene sequence: CDR1 KGHSH, CDR2 LQKENI. Trimming removed 2 bases from V and 9 bases from J; junction bases left unmatched: 7. CDR3 nucleotides: TGTGCCAGCTCACCAGACCTAGCGGGAGAGGGGCAGTACTTC. Translation: CASSPDLAGEGQYF. The whole variable domain, filled in from reference TRBV18 and TRBJ2-7, reads NAGVMQNPRHLVRRRGQEARLRCSPMKGHSHVYWYRQLPEEGLKFMVYLQKENIIDESGMPKERFSAEFPKEGPSILRIQQVVRGDSAAYFCASSPDLAGEGQYFGPGTRLTVT.

There are a few counts of this clone. V is TRBV19 and J is TRBJ2-2, with TRBD2 identical over 10 bases. The V gene end was trimmed by 8 bases and the J gene end by 7 bases; junction bases not matched to a gene: 10. There are 15 residues in the CDR3. CDR1 is LNHDA and CDR2 is SQIVND in the germline V gene (reference sequence). The CDR3 DNA sequence: TGTGCCAGTGAAAAGACTAGCGGGCCGGTCGGGGAGCTGTTTTTT. Translated: CASEKTSGPVGELFF. Full variable domain (missing parts from reference TRBV19 and TRBJ2-2): DGGITQSPKYLFRKEGQNVTLSCEQNLNHDAMYWYRQDPGQGLRLIYYSQIVNDFQKGDIAEGYSVSREKKESFPLTVTSAQKNPTAFYLCASEKTSGPVGELFFGEGSRLTVL.

This chain connects TRBV3-1 (or the pseudogene TRBV3-2) to TRBJ2-7, with 11 positions matching TRBD2. Unmatched junction bases numbered 4, after V lost 4 bases and J lost 5 bases. The CDR3 consists of 14 residues. Germline lookup yields CDR1 LGHDT and CDR2 YNNKEL (reference sequence). CDR3 sequence reads: CASSPPGLADEQYF. The DNA of the CDR3 is TGTGCCAGCAGCCCACCGGGACTAGCGGACGAGCAGTACTTC.

The CDR3 nucleotides are TGCGCCAGCAGCTTGGACTGGACAGTAAACTATGGCTACACCTTC. It specifies CASSLDWTVNYGYTF. The chain is built from TRBV5-1 and TRBJ1-2, with D possibly TRBD1 on 6 matching bases. V dropped 0 bases and J dropped 2 bases, with 11 bases sitting between them. CDR3 size: 15 residues. Germline CDR1 SGHRS, CDR2 YFSETQ.

This chain links TRBV10-1 with TRBJ2-3; D not certain. V shed 3 bases and J shed 1 base, with 5 bases lying between them. Germline assignment: CDR1 WNHNN and CDR2 SYGVQD (reference sequence). The CDR3 consists of 13 residues. The CDR3 coding sequence is TGCGCCAGCAGTGACACACGCACAGATACGCAGTATTTT. This translates into CASSDTRTDTQYF.

V gene TRBV11-2 combines with J gene TRBJ2-1, with TRBD2 matching over 13 bases. This CDR3 is 15 amino acids long. The V and J ends lost 5 bases and 7 bases, in that order; junction bases with no gene match: 5. Germline CDR1 reads SGHAT; CDR2 reads FQNNGV. The CDR3 region has the DNA TGTGCCAGCAGCCCCCCGGGACTAGCGGGGAATGAGCAGTTCTTC. This gives the protein CASSPPGLAGNEQFF.

The chain couples TRBV28 to TRBJ1-3; D uncertain. V shed 7 bases and J shed 0 bases, with 10 bases lying between them. The V gene's germline CDR1 is MDHEN and CDR2 SYDVKM. The CDR3 is 14 residues long. This chain's CDR3 is CASTNSYSGNTIYF. The CDR3 DNA is TGTGCCAGCACGAACAGTTACTCTGGAAACACCATATATTTT.

J is TRBJ2-7 and V is TRBV7-2; 9 bases map to TRBD2. V lost 8 bases, J lost 2 bases, and 7 bases stayed unmatched. Germline V gene data show CDR1 as SGHTA and CDR2 as FQGNSA. This CDR3 is built from 14 residues. CDR3 protein: CASASTSGPYEQYF. For the CDR3, the DNA is TGTGCCAGCGCCTCGACTAGCGGCCCCTACGAGCAGTACTTC.

The rearrangement links TRBV2 to TRBJ2-4, with D possibly matching TRBD2 (7 bases). Deletions cut 7 bases from V and 2 bases from J, with 18 bases between. The CDR3 length is 16 residues. In germline, CDR1 is SNHLY, CDR2 FYNNEI. The CDR3 DNA sequence: TGTGCCAGCACCTTTACGGGGGGCTCGACCAAAAACATTCAGTACTTC. Translated, it gives CASTFTGGSTKNIQYF.

The chain couples TRBV5-1 to TRBJ2-3; TRBD2 is a possible D gene (6 bases). Germline V gene lookup returns CDR1 SGHRS and CDR2 YFSETQ. Trimming removed 1 base from V and 2 bases from J, with 14 bases in between. The CDR3 runs 16 residues. DNA for the CDR3: TGCGCCAGCAGCTTGACTGGCGGGGCCAACACAGATACGCAGTATTTT. Its translation is CASSLTGGANTDTQYF.

Here the CDR3 DNA reads TGTGCCAGCAAAAGCGGGGCCTCCTACAATGAGCAGTTCTTC. It translates to CASKSGASYNEQFF. V usage is TRBV27 and J usage is TRBJ2-1; 7 nucleotides line up with TRBD2. In germline, CDR1 is MNHEY, CDR2 SMNVEV (reference sequence). CDR3 length: 14 amino acids. The trim removed 7 bases at V and 0 bases at J, leaving 3 bases unmatched.

The chain has TRBV27 and TRBJ1-6; 8 bases fit TRBD1. CDR3 length equals 16 residues. Germline V gives CDR1 MNHEY, CDR2 SMNVEV (reference sequence). The ends lost 6 bases at V and 7 bases at J; junction bases unmatched: 11. For the CDR3, the DNA is TGTGCCAGCAGCTTCCTCACCGGGACAGGCAATTCACCCCTCCACTTT. Protein: CASSFLTGTGNSPLHF.

The chain uses TRBV5-1 and TRBJ2-7; 10 bases agree with TRBD2. Germline V gene lookup returns CDR1 SGHRS and CDR2 YFSETQ. V shed 0 bases, J shed 6 bases, and the junction held 3 bases outside the gene matches. The CDR3 has 14 residues. CDR3 sequence (DNA): TGCGCCAGCAGCTTGGAGGGACTAGCGCGCGAGCAGTACTTC. Translated: CASSLEGLAREQYF. Looking up the rest from reference TRBV5-1 and TRBJ2-7 gives the full variable domain: KAGVTQTPRYLIKTRGQQVTLSCSPISGHRSVSWYQQTPGQGLQFLFEYFSETQRNKGNFPGRFSGRQFSNSRSEMNVSTLELGDSALYLCASSLEGLAREQYFGPGTRLTVT.

This clone was detected once. The chain has TRBV27 and TRBJ1-4, with a possible D match to TRBD1 (6 bases). V was shortened by 7 bases and J by 5 bases, with 17 bases between the two germline ends. Germline CDR1 reads MNHEY; CDR2 reads SMNVEV (reference sequence). This CDR3 is 15 amino acids long. The CDR3 spells CASTYGGAENEKLFF. DNA for the CDR3: TGTGCCAGCACGTACGGGGGGGCAGAGAATGAAAAACTGTTTTTT.